These T cell receptor beta chains were read from a single sample in a study of T cells in Graves' hyperthyroidism and ophthalmopathy. One entry per CDR3 protein, called by TCRdb with MiXCR from the multiplex PCR reads. The table includes 350,000 to 400,000 distinct CDR3 sequences, 14% to 15% detected once. The specimen sequenced was blood. The receptor set was obtained from a woman between 25 and 40 years old with Graves' hyperthyroidism. Each CDR3 is given without its conserved first and last residue. Each record gives: V gene, CDR3 protein.

>TRBV15
ATSRGMAGTYNEQF
>TRBV5-1
ASSLGQGRDQPQH
>TRBV5-1
ASSLVGQDYEQY
>TRBV24-1
ATSGDGGSDTQY
>TRBV4-1
ASSLGTGGIQTEAF
>TRBV11-2
ASQRTGGTEAF
>TRBV18
ATESTGGDTQY
>TRBV3-1
ASSPYSDGTGIFNEQF
>TRBV7-9
ASSRIPQSYNEQF
>TRBV30
AWTGANYNEQF
>TRBV3-1
ASSQVTEGYT
>TRBV12-3/TRBV12-4
ASSVASGQAPLYEQY
>TRBV25-1
ASSPTEGSQEQY
>TRBV11-2
ASTLVTGDIQY
>TRBV2
ASNQLGGNRETQY
>TRBV12-3/TRBV12-4
ASRDGSNYNEQF
>TRBV27
ASSYASGKVEQY
>TRBV6-2/TRBV6-3
ASSWTTLQGQY
>TRBV29-1
SVVGQGSTDTQY
>TRBV6-1
ASSARAGGYT
>TRBV5-1
ASSPLTSGDYEQY
>TRBV2
ASTQVGEKLF
>TRBV14
ASSQDLRYNEQF
>TRBV7-9
ASSQSTGAISYEQY
>TRBV11-2
ASSLVPGGLIDEQF
>TRBV4-1
ASSQDGDRYNEQF
>TRBV12-5
ASGSGDGNQPQH
>TRBV6-2/TRBV6-3
ASSLGTSGSAMGFNEQF
>TRBV30
AWEYGLAGNNEQF
>TRBV28
ASSFYTRQGTQY
>TRBV7-8
ASSLGWTDIEQY
>TRBV7-2
ASRSGTSGSKFNEQF
>TRBV3-1
ASSQVGSEVYEQY
>TRBV27
ASSLSGRLSSGNTIY
>TRBV5-1
ASSLVPAGTPNTGELF
>TRBV20-1
SAWRSGSSYNEQF
>TRBV29-1
SGLSAGTQY
>TRBV12-3/TRBV12-4
ASSRTGRSTDTQY
>TRBV6-4
ASSYSDVTDTQY
>TRBV28
ASSLAVGTIY
>TRBV6-4
ASSREGVETEAF
>TRBV2
ASSPGREFEQF
>TRBV5-6
ASSQGSLGGETQY
>TRBV6-1
ASNRRWGKDYGYT
>TRBV6-2/TRBV6-3
ASITRPGLGNTGELF